The 25 T cell receptor beta chains below all came from one sample that was sequenced in a study of shared clonotypes between healthy human individuals. The protocol was immunoSEQ multiplex PCR, while the TCRdb copy is restricted to in-frame clones and leaves out a portion. This sample yields 230,000 or so clones, of which about 65% are seen a single time; roughly 10% belongs to the top ten. Sequenced: memory CD4+ T cells sorted from blood. Subset here: CD45RA-negative fraction. The receptors were sampled from a man aged 25-45 years in good health.

This clone has just one count. This chain connects TRBV16 to TRBJ2-7, with D unclear. This CDR3 contains 14 residues. Germline loops: CDR1 KGHSY, CDR2 FQNENV. The V gene lost 0 bases and the J gene lost 2 bases, with 8 bases spanning the gap. CDR3 sequence (DNA): TGTGCCAGCAGCCAATCTATTAGGACCTACGAGCAGTACTTC. As protein: CASSQSIRTYEQYF.

The rearrangement links TRBV25-1 to TRBJ2-7, with TRBD1 matching 7 bases. Trimming removed 3 bases from V and 5 bases from J; junction bases left unmatched: 7. Germline V gives CDR1 MGHDK, CDR2 SYGVNS. The CDR3 sequence is 14 residues long. The CDR3 region has the DNA TGTGCCAGCAGTGAGACAGGGTATCTCCACGAGCAGTACTTC. Protein: CASSETGYLHEQYF.

The V and J genes are TRBV13 and TRBJ2-1; D not certain. CDR1 and CDR2 from the germline V gene are PRHDT and FYEKMQ (reference sequence). V lost 7 bases to trimming and J lost 1 base, with 8 bases between them. The CDR3 is 13 amino acids. CDR3 sequence reads: CASKWVSYNEQFF. DNA for the CDR3: TGTGCCAGCAAGTGGGTATCCTACAATGAGCAGTTCTTC. Full variable domain (outside the CDR3, taken from reference TRBV13 and TRBJ2-1): AAGVIQSPRHLIKEKRETATLKCYPIPRHDTVYWYQQGPGQDPQFLISFYEKMQSDKGSIPDRFSAQQFSDYHSELNMSSLELGDSALYFCASKWVSYNEQFFGPGTRLTVL.

J is TRBJ2-1 and V is TRBV12-5; D call uncertain. Germline V gene lookup returns CDR1 LGHNT and CDR2 FRNRAP. V dropped 9 bases and J dropped 5 bases, with 8 bases sitting between them. The CDR3 is 11 amino acids. The CDR3 DNA reads TGTGCTAGCGGAAGAAACAATGAGCAGTTCTTC. Amino acids: CASGRNNEQFF. Together with reference TRBV12-5 and TRBJ2-1, the CDR3 gives the full variable domain: DARVTQTPRHKVTEMGQEVTMRCQPILGHNTVFWYRQTMMQGLELLAYFRNRAPLDDSGMPKDRFSAEMPDATLATLKIQPSEPRDSAVYFCASGRNNEQFFGPGTRLTVL.

The genes are TRBV10-3 and TRBJ2-1; weak D call: TRBD1 (6 bases). Trimming cost V 2 bases and J 8 bases, with 13 bases left between them. This CDR3 comprises 14 residues. Germline V gene lookup returns CDR1 ENHRY and CDR2 SYGVKD. The CDR3 DNA is TGTGCCATCAGTGAGGGATCCAGGGGCGATGAGCAGTTCTTC. Protein product: CAISEGSRGDEQFF.

The chain combines TRBV12-5 with TRBJ2-3; no clear D. CDR3 length: 11 residues. The germline CDR1 and CDR2 sequences are LGHNT and FRNRAP. V was trimmed by 1 base and J by 12 bases, leaving 8 bases between them. The chain's CDR3 is CASGLEGLQYF. The CDR3 DNA is TGTGCTAGTGGTTTGGAAGGGCTCCAGTATTTT.

This clone came up a few times. The chain combines TRBV28 with TRBJ2-5; D unclear. V shed 4 bases and J shed 7 bases, with 13 bases lying between them. The CDR3 consists of 13 residues. Germline V CDR1 and CDR2: MDHEN, SYDVKM. CDR3 nucleotides: TGTGCCAGCAGTTCGCTGAGCATAGCGACCCAGTACTTC. Its protein is CASSSLSIATQYF.

J is TRBJ1-4 and V is TRBV25-1; 7 positions match TRBD1. The V gene's germline CDR1 is MGHDK and CDR2 SYGVNS. The CDR3 consists of 16 residues. Unmatched junction bases numbered 11, after V lost 6 bases and J lost 4 bases. This CDR3 is CASRRTGPRGNEKLFF. The CDR3 nucleotides read TGTGCCAGCAGGAGGACAGGCCCTCGGGGTAATGAAAAACTGTTTTTT. The full variable domain, with the rest looked up from reference TRBV25-1 and TRBJ1-4, is EADIYQTPRYLVIGTGKKITLECSQTMGHDKMYWYQQDPGMELHLIHYSYGVNSTEKGDLSSESTVSRIRTEHFPLTLESARPSHTSQYLCASRRTGPRGNEKLFFGSGTQLSVL.

This clone appeared a single time. The CDR3 reads CASSPSGRPSTDTQYF. DNA for the CDR3: TGTGCCAGCAGCCCTTCAGGACGACCAAGCACAGATACGCAGTATTTT. The chain combines TRBV5-4 with TRBJ2-3; D gene ambiguous. Per germline, CDR1 SGHNT and CDR2 YYREEE (reference sequence). This CDR3 contains 16 residues. Trimming pared 4 bases from V and 0 bases from J, leaving 15 bases between.

The J gene is TRBJ1-1, the V gene TRBV27; 11 positions match TRBD1. CDR3 length: 14 residues. Trimming took 3 bases from V and 5 from J; bases not matched to a gene: 2. The germline V gene has CDR1 MNHEY and CDR2 SMNVEV (reference sequence). This CDR3 reads CASSLGTGGTEAFF. In DNA form, the CDR3 reads TGTGCCAGCAGTTTGGGGACAGGGGGAACTGAAGCTTTCTTT.

This chain links TRBV6-5 with TRBJ1-3, with D unclear. The CDR3 loop spans 15 amino acids. Trimming took off 6 bases at V and 0 bases at J, with 12 bases between the two ends. The germline V gene encodes CDR1 MNHEY and CDR2 SVGAGI. The CDR3 protein is CASRRSANSGNTIYF. In DNA, the CDR3 is TGTGCCAGCAGACGCTCGGCCAACTCTGGAAACACCATATATTTT.

The V gene is TRBV5-1, the J gene TRBJ2-7, with D maybe TRBD1 (5 bases). The CDR3 is made up of 17 amino acids. The V end was cut by 0 bases, the J end by 2 bases, with 18 bases between. Germline-derived CDR1 and CDR2 are SGHRS and YFSETQ. CDR3 residues: CASSLALRAGFAYEQYF. In DNA, the CDR3 is TGCGCCAGCAGCTTGGCCCTAAGGGCAGGGTTCGCCTACGAGCAGTACTTC.

The V gene is TRBV11-3, the J gene TRBJ2-1; a possible D gene is TRBD2 (6 bases). V was trimmed by 8 bases and J by 7 bases, leaving 24 bases between them. Looked up from germline, CDR1 is SGHNT and CDR2 is YENEEA. The length of the CDR3 is 16 residues. CDR3 amino acids: CASPIPPRENCNEQFF. In DNA, the CDR3 is TGTGCCAGCCCAATCCCCCCCCGGGAGAATTGTAATGAGCAGTTCTTC.

V is TRBV18 and J is TRBJ1-4, with D unclear. The CDR3 spans 14 residues. V lost 3 bases to trimming and J lost 8 bases, with 13 bases between them. Per the germline V gene, CDR1 is KGHSH and CDR2 is LQKENI. The CDR3 DNA reads as TGTGCCAGCTCACCGGGCAGGCAAGAAGAAAAACTGTTTTTT. Protein: CASSPGRQEEKLFF.

The chain recombines TRBV6-1 with TRBJ2-5; D uncertain. This CDR3 is built from 11 residues. Deletions cut 4 bases from V and 10 bases from J, with 10 bases between. Germline V lookup: CDR1 MNHNS, CDR2 SASEGT. The CDR3 bases are TGTGCCAGCAGTGTTGAGCTCTACCAGTACTTC. As protein: CASSVELYQYF.

The V call is TRBV27, the J call TRBJ2-7; D not certain. The V end was cut by 6 bases, the J end by 2 bases, with 8 bases between. This CDR3 has 12 amino acids. The germline gives CDR1 MNHEY, CDR2 SMNVEV (reference sequence). CDR3 sequence (DNA): TGTGCCAGCAGCGACCGGGCCTACGAGCAGTACTTC. It codes for CASSDRAYEQYF.

This clone was recorded many times. CDR3 bases: TGCAGCGTGTCCCTGACAGGCAGCTACACCTTC. Translating gives CSVSLTGSYTF. The V call is TRBV29-1, the J call TRBJ1-2; TRBD1 is a possible D gene (6 bases). Germline assignment: CDR1 SQVTM and CDR2 ANQGSEA. V was clipped by 6 bases and J by 9 bases, with 14 bases between them. This CDR3 is 11 amino acids long.

The rearrangement links TRBV7-3 to TRBJ2-1; D is possibly TRBD2 (6 bases). Trimming pared 4 bases from V and 7 bases from J, leaving 20 bases between. The CDR3 loop spans 16 amino acids. Germline assignment: CDR1 SGHTA and CDR2 FQGTGA. CDR3 sequence (DNA): TGTGCCAGCAGCTCCCAAAACCGGGACTTCCCTAATGAGCAGTTCTTC. Its protein is CASSSQNRDFPNEQFF.

The V gene is TRBV6-1, the J gene TRBJ2-1; 9 nucleotides line up with TRBD1. The germline CDR1 and CDR2 sequences are MNHNS and SASEGT. With 10 bases clipped from V and 15 bases from J, the junction kept 19 bases outside the gene matches. The CDR3 consists of 14 residues. CDR3 in amino acids: CATQSGTGPTRRFF. Written as DNA, the CDR3 is TGTGCCACCCAATCCGGGACAGGGCCCACGCGTAGGTTCTTC.

Only one count was recorded for this clone. This chain uses TRBV5-6 with TRBJ2-3, with unresolved D. CDR3 length: 16 amino acids. Germline V lookup: CDR1 SGHDT, CDR2 YYEEEE. V was trimmed by 2 bases and J by 2 bases, leaving 15 bases between them. CDR3 sequence reads: CASSLFQFSSTDTQYF. CDR3 DNA sequence: TGTGCCAGCAGCTTATTCCAGTTCTCTTCCACAGATACGCAGTATTTT.

The chain has TRBV7-2 and TRBJ2-7; TRBD1 is a possible D gene (5 bases). This CDR3 is built from 14 residues. Germline V gene lookup returns CDR1 SGHTA and CDR2 FQGNSA. Between the trimmed V and J ends, which lost 4 bases and 2 bases, there was a span of 12 bases. The CDR3 bases are TGTGCCAGCAGCTACTTCCAGGGTACCTACGAGCAGTACTTC. Translation gives CASSYFQGTYEQYF.

The V gene is TRBV18, the J gene TRBJ1-1; D unresolved. This CDR3 region has 15 residues. V was clipped by 3 bases and J by 3 bases, with 14 bases between them. Germline V CDR1 and CDR2: KGHSH, LQKENI. The CDR3 DNA reads TGTGCCAGCTCACCTGAAACAGAGAGGGACACTGAAGCTTTCTTT. Residues: CASSPETERDTEAFF.

The genes are TRBV20-1 and TRBJ2-4; no reliable D call. V lost 6 bases and J 6 bases, leaving 9 bases between the germline ends. Germline assignment: CDR1 DFQATT and CDR2 SNEGSKA (reference sequence). The CDR3 has 11 residues. In DNA form, the CDR3 reads TGCAGTGCCTCGAACGCAAACATTCAGTACTTC. It yields the protein CSASNANIQYF.

The CDR3 loop is CAWIEESRGAGWAFF. CDR3 sequence (DNA): TGTGCCTGGATAGAAGAATCCCGGGGCGCTGGATGGGCTTTCTTT. The V call is TRBV30, the J call TRBJ1-1; D might be TRBD1 (5 bases). With 4 bases removed from V and 11 bases from J, the gap between germline ends came to 26 bases. The CDR3 totals 15 residues. CDR1 GTSNPN and CDR2 SVGIG come from the germline V gene (reference sequence).

This clone was observed a few times. The chain joins TRBV30 to TRBJ1-4, with no clear D. Looked up from germline, CDR1 is GTSNPN and CDR2 is SVGIG (reference sequence). This CDR3 region has 14 residues. V gave up 5 bases and J gave up 4 bases, with 14 bases separating them. CDR3 sequence reads: CAWPTRPNNEKLFF. For the CDR3, the DNA is TGTGCCTGGCCCACTCGGCCAAATAATGAAAAACTGTTTTTT.